What follows are 2 T cell receptor beta chains derived from one specimen sequenced in a study of blood T cell repertoires in COVID-19. The data were produced by immunoSEQ multiplex PCR, yet TCRdb's version contains in-frame clones alone and is incomplete. The data show over 300,000 clones, approximately 84% seen once. The specimen was PBMCs or T cells enriched from blood (not recorded which). These receptors all stem from a woman aged 18-29 years who had recovered from COVID-19.

As concerns this clone: Other nucleotide sequences in the sample specify the same CDR3. The chain couples TRBV27 to TRBJ1-2, with 10 bases identical to TRBD1. V dropped 4 bases and J dropped 5; count of bases not matched to a gene: 1. This CDR3 is built from 13 residues. The germline V gene has CDR1 MNHEY and CDR2 SMNVEV (reference sequence). CDR3 residues: CASSSGQGYGYTF. The CDR3, as DNA: TGTGCCAGCAGTTCGGGACAGGGGTATGGCTACACCTTC.

The chain recombines TRBV7-9 with TRBJ2-7, with 7 positions matching TRBD1. The CDR3 sequence is 14 residues long. CDR1 and CDR2 (germline): SEHNR, FQNEAQ (reference sequence). Unmatched junction bases numbered 8, after V lost 5 bases and J lost 4 bases. CDR3 sequence (DNA): TGTGCCAGCAGCGGAAGGGACAGACCTTACGAGCAGTACTTC. Protein sequence: CASSGRDRPYEQYF.